These 5 T cell receptor beta chains came from one sample sequenced in a study of T cell repertoires in cytomegalovirus infection. These receptors have no identified antigens. TCRdb reprocessed the reads via MiXCR and lists one record per CDR3 protein. This sample has 450,000 to 600,000 distinct CDR3 sequences, with 33% found just once. Specimen: cultured PBMCs, collected from culture after CMV antigen stimulation. The source is a human donor in good health (CMV status not recorded). Some clones in this sample may be carry-over from other donors' samples.

This clonotype came up a few times. V gene TRBV7-3 combines with J gene TRBJ2-1; D remains ambiguous. In germline, CDR1 is SGHTA, CDR2 FQGTGA. Between the trimmed V and J ends, which lost 0 bases and 5 bases, there was a span of 5 bases. The length of the CDR3 is 13 residues. The DNA for the CDR3 is TGTGCCAGCAGCTTAACCCTAAACAATGAGCAGTTCTTC. Its translation: CASSLTLNNEQFF.

The chain has TRBV7-8 and TRBJ2-1, with TRBD2 matching over 8 bases. This CDR3 comprises 15 residues. J was trimmed by 5 bases and V by 8 bases; bases with no gene match: 11. In germline, CDR1 is SGHVS, CDR2 FQNEAQ. CDR3: CASHTTSDFNNEQFF. The DNA for the CDR3 is TGTGCCAGCCATACGACTAGCGACTTTAACAATGAGCAGTTCTTC.

The chain uses TRBV3-1 and TRBJ2-4; D is undetermined. Trimming shortened V by 4 bases and J by 3 bases, and 13 bases separated the two germline ends. This CDR3 region has 15 residues. The V gene's germline CDR1 is LGHDT and CDR2 YNNKEL (reference sequence). In DNA, the CDR3 is TGTGCCAGCAGCCCAGGACCACAAAGCAAAAACATTCAGTACTTC. Its translation is CASSPGPQSKNIQYF.

In its sample, this clonotype was seen a few times. The chain has TRBV15 and TRBJ1-1, with D possibly being TRBD1 (6 bases). V was cut by 0 bases and J by 11 bases, with 22 bases left in between. CDR1 is LNHNV, CDR2 YYDKDF, per germline (reference sequence). The CDR3 spans 16 residues. DNA for the CDR3: TGTGCCACCAGCAGAGATCTTCAGGGGCCGATCTCGGGGGCTTTCTTT. Its translation: CATSRDLQGPISGAFF.

The chain couples TRBV27 to TRBJ1-1, with 11 nucleotides matching TRBD1. V was clipped by 7 bases and J by 4 bases; unmatched bases: 8. This CDR3 spans 15 amino acids. Germline assignment: CDR1 MNHEY and CDR2 SMNVEV (reference sequence). Here the CDR3 reads CASTLSGTGGTEAFF. DNA of the CDR3: TGTGCCAGCACCCTCTCCGGGACAGGGGGCACTGAAGCTTTCTTT.